This T cell receptor (beta chain) appears in the sequencing data of a study of blood T cell repertoires in COVID-19. Overall study context: In each case, the material was cDNA or gDNA derived from T cells, B-cell-depleted T cells, or PBMCs.

Concerning this clone: This specimen includes other DNA sequences encoding the same CDR3.

Study processing details: Counts of nucleated cells, estimated from reference gene primer amplification, were obtained. Method: immunoSEQ multiplex PCR; TCRdb's copy keeps in-frame clones and lacks some. Clone size and the V and J calls come from that table; the DNA yielded D and trimming. The sample shows roughly 400,000 clones, approximately 86% of them seen only once. Trimming took off 1 base at V and 2 bases at J, with 5 bases between the two ends. In germline, CDR1 is GTSNPN, CDR2 SVGIG (reference sequence). This CDR3 region has 12 residues. The receptor's source is a woman aged 40 to 50 with acute COVID-19. The rearrangement joins TRBV30 to TRBJ1-2; D gene uncertain. Sequenced material: PBMCs or T cells enriched from blood (not recorded which). This CDR3 is CAWSGGNYGYTF. The DNA of the CDR3 is TGTGCCTGGAGTGGCGGGAACTATGGCTACACCTTC.